This entry is about one T cell receptor (beta chain). The sample belongs to a study of blood T cells in healthy people across ages. A second roughly 7 to 12 cycle PCR used barcoded and J-beta primers. TCRdb re-analysed the 5' RACE reads in MiXCR, keeping a single row per CDR3 protein. This repertoire shows 1.5 million to 2 million distinct CDR3 sequences, 28% found once; its top ten account for 7% to 9%. The CDR3 is 16 amino acids. J lost 13 bases, V lost 3 bases, and 17 bases had no gene match. In germline, CDR1 is DFQATT, CDR2 SNEGSKA (reference sequence). The chain employs TRBV20-1 and TRBJ2-4; 11 bases line up with TRBD2. Sequencing input: blood. This clonotype was sampled from a woman aged 30 to 39 in good health. As DNA, the CDR3 is TGCAGTGCTAGGGGCCTAGCGGGGGGACTGGTTAATGAGCAGTACTTC. Amino acids: CSARGLAGGLVNEQYF.